This T cell receptor (beta chain) was observed in a study of identical twins. Study-level results: The abundant beta clonotypes from cord blood had fewer insertions, and memory repertoires had none of this.

Germline values: CDR1 SGHDN, CDR2 FVKESK. The length of the CDR3 is 14 residues. V trimming: 4 bases; J trimming: 3 bases; junction bases outside the gene matches: 4. One entry per CDR3 protein, called by TCRdb with MiXCR from the 5' RACE reads. The sample records 450,000 or so distinct CDR3 sequences, roughly an eighth being singletons. Healthy Caucasians were all of the donors. This clonotype was counted only a few times. Its antigen is unidentified. Another study also made use of these data, one on yellow fever vaccine responses in identical twins.

This receptor was taken from a woman aged 18-29 years in good health. This chain joins TRBV14 and TRBJ2-7; 9 bases map to TRBD2. What was sequenced was CD4+ T cells sorted from blood. CDR3 sequence: CASSRQAGGYEQYF. CDR3 DNA sequence: TGTGCCAGCAGCCGGCAAGCGGGGGGCTACGAGCAGTACTTC.